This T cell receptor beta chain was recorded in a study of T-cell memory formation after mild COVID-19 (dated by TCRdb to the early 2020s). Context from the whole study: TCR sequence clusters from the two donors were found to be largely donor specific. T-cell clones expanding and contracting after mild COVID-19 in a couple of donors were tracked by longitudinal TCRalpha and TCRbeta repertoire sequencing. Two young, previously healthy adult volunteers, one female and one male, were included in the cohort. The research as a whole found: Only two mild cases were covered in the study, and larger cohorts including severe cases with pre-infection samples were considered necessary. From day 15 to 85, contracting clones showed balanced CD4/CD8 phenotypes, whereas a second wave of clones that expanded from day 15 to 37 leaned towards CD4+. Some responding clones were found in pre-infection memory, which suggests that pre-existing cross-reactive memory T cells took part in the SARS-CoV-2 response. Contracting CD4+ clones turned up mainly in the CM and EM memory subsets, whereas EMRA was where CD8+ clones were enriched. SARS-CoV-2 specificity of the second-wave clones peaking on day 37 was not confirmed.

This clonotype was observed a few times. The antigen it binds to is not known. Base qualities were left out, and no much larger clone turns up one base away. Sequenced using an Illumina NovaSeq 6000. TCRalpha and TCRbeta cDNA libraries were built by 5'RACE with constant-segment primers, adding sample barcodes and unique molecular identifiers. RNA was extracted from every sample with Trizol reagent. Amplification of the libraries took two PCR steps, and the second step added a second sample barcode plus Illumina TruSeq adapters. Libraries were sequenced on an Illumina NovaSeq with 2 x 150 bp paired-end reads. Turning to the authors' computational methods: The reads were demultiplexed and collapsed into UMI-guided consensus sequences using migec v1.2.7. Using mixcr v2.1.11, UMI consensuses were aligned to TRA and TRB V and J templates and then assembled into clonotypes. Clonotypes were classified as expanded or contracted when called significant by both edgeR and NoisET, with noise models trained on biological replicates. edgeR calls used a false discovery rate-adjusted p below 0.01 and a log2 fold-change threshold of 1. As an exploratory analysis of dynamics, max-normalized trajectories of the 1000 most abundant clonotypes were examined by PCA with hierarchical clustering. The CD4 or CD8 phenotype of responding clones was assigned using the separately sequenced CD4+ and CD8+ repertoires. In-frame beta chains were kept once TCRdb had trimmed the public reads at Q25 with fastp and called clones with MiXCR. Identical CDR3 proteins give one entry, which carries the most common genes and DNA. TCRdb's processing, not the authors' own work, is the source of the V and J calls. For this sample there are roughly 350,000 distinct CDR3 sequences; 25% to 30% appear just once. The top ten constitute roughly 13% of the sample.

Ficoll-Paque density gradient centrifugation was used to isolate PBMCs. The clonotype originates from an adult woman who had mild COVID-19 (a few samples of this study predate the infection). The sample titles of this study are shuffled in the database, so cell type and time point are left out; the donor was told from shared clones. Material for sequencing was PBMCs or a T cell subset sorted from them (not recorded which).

The CDR3 protein sequence reads: CASSQDLVGTSGLGSYNEQFF. The nucleotides are TGTGCCAGCAGCCAAGATCTCGTGGGGACTAGCGGACTTGGCTCCTACAATGAGCAGTTCTTC. Recombination joined TRBV4-2 with TRBJ2-1; the central 11 bases match TRBD2. Compared with germline, V lacks 0 bases and J lacks 0 bases; bases without a gene match: 13. Taken from cysteine to phenylalanine, the CDR3 has 21 residues. Only the CDR3 part of the read is kept: 63 bases, read in frame from the first base. Sequences LGHNA (CDR1) and YNFKEQ (CDR2) are obtained from the germline V gene.